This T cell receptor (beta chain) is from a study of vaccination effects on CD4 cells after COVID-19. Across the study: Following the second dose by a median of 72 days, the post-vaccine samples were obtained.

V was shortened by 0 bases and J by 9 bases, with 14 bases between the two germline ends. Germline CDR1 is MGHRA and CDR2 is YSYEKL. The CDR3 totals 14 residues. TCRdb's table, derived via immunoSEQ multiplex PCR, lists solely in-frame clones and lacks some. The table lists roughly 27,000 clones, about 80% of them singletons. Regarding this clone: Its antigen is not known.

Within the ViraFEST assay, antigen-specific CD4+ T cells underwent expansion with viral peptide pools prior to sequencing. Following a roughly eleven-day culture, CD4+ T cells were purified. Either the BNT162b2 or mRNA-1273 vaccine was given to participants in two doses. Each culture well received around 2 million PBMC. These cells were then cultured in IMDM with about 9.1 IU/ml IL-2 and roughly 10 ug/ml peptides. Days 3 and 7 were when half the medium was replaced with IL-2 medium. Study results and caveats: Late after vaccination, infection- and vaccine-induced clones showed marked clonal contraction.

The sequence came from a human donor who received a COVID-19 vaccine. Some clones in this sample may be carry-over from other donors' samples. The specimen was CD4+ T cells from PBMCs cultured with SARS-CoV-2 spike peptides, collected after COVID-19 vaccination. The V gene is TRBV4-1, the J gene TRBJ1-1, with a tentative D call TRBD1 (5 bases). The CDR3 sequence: CASSQERQSRKAFF. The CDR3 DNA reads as TGCGCCAGCAGCCAAGAAAGACAGTCGCGCAAAGCTTTCTTT.